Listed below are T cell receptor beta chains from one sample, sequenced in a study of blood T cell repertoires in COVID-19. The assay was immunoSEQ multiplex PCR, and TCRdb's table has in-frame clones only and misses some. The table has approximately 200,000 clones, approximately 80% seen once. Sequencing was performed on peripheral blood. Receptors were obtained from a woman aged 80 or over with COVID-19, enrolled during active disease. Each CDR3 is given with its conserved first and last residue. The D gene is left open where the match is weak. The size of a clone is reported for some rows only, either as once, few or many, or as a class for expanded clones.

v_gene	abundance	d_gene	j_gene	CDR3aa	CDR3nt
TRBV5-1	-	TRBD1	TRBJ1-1	CASSFQQGATEAFF	TGCGCCAGCAGCTTTCAACAGGGGGCCACTGAAGCTTTCTTT
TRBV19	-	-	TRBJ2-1	CASRTPSGSGGNEQFF	TGTGCCAGTAGGACCCCCAGCGGGTCAGGGGGCAATGAGCAGTTCTTC
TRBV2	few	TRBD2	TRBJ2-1	CASRSPSGGANEQFF	TGTGCCAGCAGGTCCCCTAGCGGGGGGGCGAATGAGCAGTTCTTC
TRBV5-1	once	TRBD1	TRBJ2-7	CASSSRDRSYEQYF	TGCGCCAGCAGCTCCCGGGACAGGTCCTACGAGCAGTACTTC
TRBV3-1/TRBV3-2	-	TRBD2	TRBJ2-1	CASSQTSGEAEQFF	TGTGCCAGCAGCCAAACTAGCGGGGAGGCTGAGCAGTTCTTC
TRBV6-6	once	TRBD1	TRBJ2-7	CASKLGTGVYEQYF	TGTGCCAGCAAGTTAGGGACAGGGGTCTACGAGCAGTACTTC
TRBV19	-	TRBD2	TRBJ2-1	CASSQASGVRNEQFF	TGTGCCAGTAGTCAGGCTAGCGGGGTTCGTAATGAGCAGTTCTTC
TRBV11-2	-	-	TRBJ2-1	CASSLLLAEYNEQFF	TGTGCCAGCAGCTTGCTCCTAGCAGAGTACAATGAGCAGTTCTTC
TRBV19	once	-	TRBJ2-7	CASSIAASLGEQYF	TGTGCCAGTAGTATAGCCGCTAGTCTCGGCGAGCAGTACTTC
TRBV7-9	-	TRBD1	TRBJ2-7	CASSQGQGGYYEQYF	TGTGCCAGCAGTCAGGGACAGGGAGGCTATTACGAGCAGTACTTC
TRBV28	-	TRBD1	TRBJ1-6	CASRILTGSSYNSPLHF	TGTGCCAGCAGAATCTTGACAGGGAGCTCCTATAATTCACCCCTCCACTTT
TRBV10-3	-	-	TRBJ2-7	CAIKTDYEQYF	TGTGCCATCAAAACAGATTACGAGCAGTACTTC
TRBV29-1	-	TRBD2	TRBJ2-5	CSVAPGTSGEETQYF	TGCAGCGTAGCGCCCGGGACTAGCGGAGAAGAGACCCAGTACTTC
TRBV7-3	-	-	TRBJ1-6	CASSKKQGYNSPLHF	TGTGCCAGCAGCAAAAAACAGGGATATAATTCACCCCTCCACTTT
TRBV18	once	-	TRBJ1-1	CASSPVEQMNTEAFF	TGTGCCAGCTCACCAGTAGAACAGATGAACACTGAAGCTTTCTTT
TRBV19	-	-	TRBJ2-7	CASSIGTPSYEQYF	TGTGCCAGTAGTATTGGGACACCCTCCTACGAGCAGTACTTC
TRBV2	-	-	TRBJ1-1	CASSLDSNTEAFF	TGTGCCAGCAGTTTGGACAGTAACACTGAAGCTTTCTTT
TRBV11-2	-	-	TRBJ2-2	CASSLLLTNTGELFF	TGTGCCAGCAGCTTATTACTTACGAACACCGGGGAGCTGTTTTTT
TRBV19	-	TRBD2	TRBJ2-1	CASSIVGSSGSGEQFF	TGTGCCAGTAGTATAGTAGGGAGTAGCGGGAGTGGTGAGCAGTTCTTC
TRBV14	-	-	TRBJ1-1	CASSQEQGHFDTEAFF	TGTGCCAGCAGCCAAGAGCAGGGGCATTTTGACACTGAAGCTTTCTTT
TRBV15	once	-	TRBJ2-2	CATSRGTTSGELFF	TGTGCCACCAGCAGAGGAACCACTAGTGGGGAGCTGTTTTTT
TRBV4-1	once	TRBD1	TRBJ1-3	CASSQGGQLSGNTIYF	TGCGCCAGCAGCCAAGGGGGACAGCTCTCTGGAAACACCATATATTTT
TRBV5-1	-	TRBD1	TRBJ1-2	CASSSDDRAHTF	TGCGCCAGCAGCTCCGACGACAGGGCCCACACCTTC
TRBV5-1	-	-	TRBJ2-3	CASSRRQGLSDTQYF	TGCGCCAGCAGCCGCAGACAGGGACTCTCGGATACGCAGTATTTT
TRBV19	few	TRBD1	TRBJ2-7	CASSPRQGWHEQYF	TGTGCCAGTAGTCCCCGACAGGGGTGGCACGAGCAGTACTTC
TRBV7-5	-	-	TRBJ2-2	CVRSKRTSGWNTGELFF	TGTGTCAGAAGCAAACGGACTAGCGGGTGGAACACCGGGGAGCTGTTTTTT
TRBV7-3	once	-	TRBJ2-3	CASSREPTDTQYF	TGTGCCAGCAGCAGAGAACCCACAGATACGCAGTATTTT
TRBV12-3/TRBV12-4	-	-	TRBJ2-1	CASSQGYGEQFF	TGTGCCAGCAGTCAGGGTTACGGTGAGCAGTTCTTC
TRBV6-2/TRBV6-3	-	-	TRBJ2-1	CASSYLASSYNEQFF	TGTGCCAGCAGTTACTTGGCTAGCTCCTACAATGAGCAGTTCTTC
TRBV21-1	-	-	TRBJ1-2	CATPSWGQGKLGYTF	TGTGCCACCCCCTCATGGGGACAGGGCAAGTTGGGCTACACCTTC
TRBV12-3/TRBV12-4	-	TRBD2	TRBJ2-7	CASNPSGSYEQYF	TGTGCCAGCAACCCTAGCGGTTCCTACGAGCAGTACTTC
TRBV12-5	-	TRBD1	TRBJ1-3	CASGLFTGDSGNTIYF	TGTGCTAGTGGTTTGTTTACAGGGGACTCTGGAAACACCATATATTTT
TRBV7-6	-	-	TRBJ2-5	CASSWEVGPRIKTQYF	TGTGCCAGCAGCTGGGAGGTGGGGCCGCGAATAAAGACCCAGTACTTC
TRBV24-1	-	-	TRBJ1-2	CATSDPQGGGDGYTF	TGTGCCACCAGTGACCCCCAGGGAGGAGGGGATGGCTACACCTTC
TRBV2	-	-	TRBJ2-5	CASGVGRVEAQYF	TGTGCCAGCGGGGTGGGCAGGGTCGAGGCCCAGTACTTC
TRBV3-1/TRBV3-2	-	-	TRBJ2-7	CASSQTSEWQYF	TGTGCCAGCAGCCAGACTTCGGAGTGGCAGTACTTC
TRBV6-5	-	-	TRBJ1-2	CASINGWMGPYGYTF	TGTGCCAGCATTAACGGATGGATGGGGCCTTATGGCTACACCTTC
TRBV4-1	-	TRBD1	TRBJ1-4	CASSPQTGRTEKLFF	TGCGCCAGCAGCCCGCAGACAGGGCGAACGGAAAAACTGTTTTTT
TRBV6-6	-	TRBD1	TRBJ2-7	CASSGQGVNEQYF	TGTGCCAGCAGTGGACAGGGTGTGAACGAGCAGTACTTC
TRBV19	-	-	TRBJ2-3	CASKREWIEDTQYF	TGTGCCAGTAAGAGGGAGTGGATTGAGGATACGCAGTATTTT
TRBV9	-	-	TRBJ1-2	CASSGASLNAGYTF	TGTGCCAGCAGCGGAGCGAGTCTAAATGCGGGCTACACCTTC
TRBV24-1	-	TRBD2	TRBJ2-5	CATGEPGLAGAKAEETQYF	TGTGCCACCGGAGAACCGGGACTAGCGGGAGCCAAAGCCGAAGAGACCCAGTACTTC
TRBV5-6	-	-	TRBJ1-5	CASSTGQSNQPQHF	TGTGCCAGCAGCACTGGACAGTCCAATCAGCCCCAGCATTTT
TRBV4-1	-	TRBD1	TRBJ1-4	CASSHNVLRGRYEKLFF	TGCGCCAGCAGCCACAATGTCCTCAGGGGGCGTTATGAAAAACTGTTTTTT
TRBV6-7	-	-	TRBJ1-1	CASSYVGGVRTEAFF	TGTGCCAGCAGTTACGTTGGGGGGGTAAGGACTGAAGCTTTCTTT
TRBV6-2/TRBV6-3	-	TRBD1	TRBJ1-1	CASSYTGGTEAFF	TGTGCCAGCAGTTACACAGGGGGAACTGAAGCTTTCTTT
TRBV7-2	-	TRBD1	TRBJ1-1	CASSLSTGGRNTEAFF	TGTGCCAGCAGCTTATCTACAGGGGGAAGGAACACTGAAGCTTTCTTT
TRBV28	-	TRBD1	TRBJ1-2	CASSLRGQGYTF	TGTGCCAGCAGTTTAAGGGGGCAAGGCTACACCTTC
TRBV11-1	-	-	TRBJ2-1	CASSLAGSGAGYEQFF	TGTGCCAGCAGCTTAGCCGGCTCGGGAGCTGGCTATGAGCAGTTCTTC
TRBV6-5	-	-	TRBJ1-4	CASSLSPTNEKLFF	TGTGCCAGCAGTTTGAGTCCAACTAATGAAAAACTGTTTTTT
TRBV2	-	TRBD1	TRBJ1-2	CASSEQGDINYGYTF	TGTGCCAGCAGTGAGCAGGGGGATATCAACTATGGCTACACCTTC
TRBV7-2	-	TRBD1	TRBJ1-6	CASSSTSGTAAPLHF	TGTGCCAGCAGCTCCACCTCCGGGACAGCCGCACCCCTCCACTTT
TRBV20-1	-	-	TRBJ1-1	CSASFITEAFF	TGCAGTGCTAGTTTCATCACTGAAGCTTTCTTT